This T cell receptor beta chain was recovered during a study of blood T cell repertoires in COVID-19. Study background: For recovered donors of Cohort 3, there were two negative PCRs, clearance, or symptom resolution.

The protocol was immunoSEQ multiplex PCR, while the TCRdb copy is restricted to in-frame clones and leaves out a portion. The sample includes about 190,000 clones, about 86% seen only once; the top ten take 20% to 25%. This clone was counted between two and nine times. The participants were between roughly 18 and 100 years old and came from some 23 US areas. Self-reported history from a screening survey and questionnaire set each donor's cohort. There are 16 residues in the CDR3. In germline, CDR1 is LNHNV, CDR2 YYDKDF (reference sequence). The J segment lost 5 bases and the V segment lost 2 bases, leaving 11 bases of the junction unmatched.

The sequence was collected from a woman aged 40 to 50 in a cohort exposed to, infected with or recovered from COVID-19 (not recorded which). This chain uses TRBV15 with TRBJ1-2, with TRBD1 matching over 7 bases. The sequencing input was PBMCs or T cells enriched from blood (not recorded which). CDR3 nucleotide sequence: TGTGCCACCAGCAGAAAGCCAGGGGGAGATAGGTATGGCTACACCTTC. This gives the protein CATSRKPGGDRYGYTF. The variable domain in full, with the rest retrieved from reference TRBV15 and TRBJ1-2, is DAMVIQNPRYQVTQFGKPVTLSCSQTLNHNVMYWYQQKSSQAPKLLFHYYDKDFNNEADTPDNFQSRRPNTSFCFLDIRSPGLGDTAMYLCATSRKPGGDRYGYTFGSGTRLTVV.